This T cell receptor (beta chain) stems from a study of blood T cell repertoires in COVID-19. About the research overall: Collection of acute and convalescent COVID-19 samples took place in the United States, Italy and Spain. PBMCs, B-cell-depleted T cells, or T cells were the source of the cDNA or gDNA that made up the material.

As originally analysed: By means of reference gene primer amplification, nucleated cell counts were estimated. Clones were sequenced by immunoSEQ multiplex PCR, and TCRdb holds only the in-frame ones, with some missing. D and trimming were read from the DNA, whereas the V and J calls and clone size are those reported in that table. The sample has roughly 670,000 clones, just under 90% seen once; the top ten hold roughly 0.25%. Sequencing was done on a sample of peripheral blood. This TCR was sampled from a woman aged 18-35 years with acute or convalescent COVID-19.

In DNA form, the CDR3 reads TGCGCCAGCAGCCAAGGGACAGGGAGGGGCGGGGAGCTGTTTTTT. Its translation is CASSQGTGRGGELFF. The chain has TRBV4-3 and TRBJ2-2, with D possibly matching TRBD1 (8 bases). Germline CDR1 reads LGHNA; CDR2 reads YSLEER. The CDR3 contains 15 residues. V was trimmed by 1 base and J by 7 bases, leaving 13 bases between them.